This entry is about one T cell receptor beta chain. Antigen specificity is unknown. The entry originates in a study of CXCR3-negative and CXCR3-positive naive CD8 T cells. Per germline, CDR1 MGHRA and CDR2 YSYEKL. The CDR3 is 16 amino acids. TRB cDNA was prepared as libraries by UMI-labeled 5' RACE. Reanalyzing the 5' RACE reads, TCRdb keeps one entry per CDR3 protein, without DNA. The table counts roughly 48,000 distinct CDR3 sequences; 14% to 15% lies in the top ten. Points from the study as a whole: Diversity proved comparably high across both naive subsets and much lower in memory CD8+ cells.

Sequenced input: memory CD8+ T cells from blood. V usage is TRBV4-1 and J usage is TRBJ1-4; no DNA is available, so the TRBD1 call from TCRdb remains unchecked. The receptor's source is a human donor in good health. Some clones in this sample may be carry-over from other donors' samples. CDR3 sequence reads: CASSLGGDGFNEKLFF.